Presented here are 27 T cell receptor beta chains from one specimen sequenced in a study of blood T cell repertoires in COVID-19. Sequencing used immunoSEQ multiplex PCR; TCRdb keeps in-frame clones, though not all of them. The sample carries roughly 200,000 clones, around 88% recorded once. The sequenced sample consisted of peripheral blood. The receptors derive from a man aged 18 to 35 with active or convalescent COVID-19.

This clone was observed a single time. J is TRBJ2-2 and V is TRBV18; 7 nucleotides line up with TRBD1. This CDR3 is built from 16 residues. Germline CDR1 is KGHSH and CDR2 is LQKENI. V lost 0 bases and J lost 0; bases outside the gene matches: 1. The CDR3 DNA is TGTGCCAGCTCACCACCCGACAGGGCGAACACCGGGGAGCTGTTTTTT. Protein sequence: CASSPPDRANTGELFF.

This chain joins TRBV11-3 and TRBJ2-1, with 7 bases that match TRBD1. J gave up 7 bases and V 5 bases, and 14 bases lay outside the gene matches. This CDR3 spans 16 amino acids. CDR1 is SGHNT, CDR2 YENEEA, per germline. The CDR3 nucleotides are TGTGCCAGCAGCCCGAAGGCCGGGACAGCCGATAATGAGCAGTTCTTC. Translation gives CASSPKAGTADNEQFF.

This sequence joins TRBV7-9 and TRBJ2-7; a possible D gene is TRBD2 (5 bases). Germline loops: CDR1 SEHNR, CDR2 FQNEAQ (reference sequence). The CDR3 runs 14 residues. Trimming left V 6 bases short and J 1 base short, with 13 bases between. CDR3 coding DNA: TGTGCCAGCAGTTCTGATGGAGGATCCTACGAGCAGTACTTC. The encoded protein is CASSSDGGSYEQYF.

V gene TRBV10-3 combines with J gene TRBJ2-6, with D possibly TRBD2 on 5 matching bases. With 8 bases removed from V and 0 bases from J, the gap between germline ends came to 14 bases. Germline CDR1 is ENHRY and CDR2 is SYGVKD. The CDR3 is made up of 16 amino acids. The CDR3 is CAIFAPGSSGANVLTF. The CDR3 DNA follows: TGTGCCATCTTCGCTCCGGGGAGCTCTGGGGCCAACGTCCTGACTTTC.

The genes are TRBV28 and TRBJ1-3, with D perhaps TRBD1 (5 bases). Between the trimmed V and J ends, which lost 6 bases and 0 bases, there was a span of 18 bases. The CDR3 covers 17 residues. Germline CDR1 reads MDHEN; CDR2 reads SYDVKM. CDR3 residues: CASRRRTTGRSGNTIYF. CDR3 sequence (DNA): TGTGCCAGCAGGCGGCGGACTACAGGCCGCTCTGGAAACACCATATATTTT.

This sequence joins TRBV6-2 or TRBV6-3 and TRBJ1-5; weak D call: TRBD1 (5 bases). Trimming stripped 1 base from V and 5 bases from J, with 9 bases between. Germline-derived CDR1 and CDR2 are MNHEY and SVGEGT. The CDR3 covers 14 residues. In DNA form, the CDR3 reads TGTGCCAGCAGTTACTGGCGGGGGGATCAGCCCCAGCATTTT. As protein: CASSYWRGDQPQHF.

The chain recombines TRBV19 with TRBJ2-7; weak D call: TRBD2 (6 bases). Trimming shortened V by 2 bases and J by 7 bases, and 9 bases separated the two germline ends. This CDR3 contains 12 residues. Germline loops: CDR1 LNHDA, CDR2 SQIVND (reference sequence). CDR3 sequence: CASSIQAGEQYF. CDR3 nucleotide sequence: TGTGCCAGTAGTATACAGGCGGGAGAGCAGTACTTC.

For the CDR3, the DNA is TGTGCCAGCAGCTTAGTTTTCCGGCAGGGGGCTATAGGTACTGAAGCTTTCTTT. This translates into CASSLVFRQGAIGTEAFF. This chain connects TRBV11-2 to TRBJ1-1; 8 bases map to TRBD1. This CDR3 has 18 amino acids. Per germline, CDR1 SGHAT and CDR2 FQNNGV. Losses at the gene ends were 1 base for V and 5 bases for J; bases not matched to a gene: 15.

V usage is TRBV19 and J usage is TRBJ1-1; TRBD1 aligns across 7 bases. The CDR3 is 16 amino acids. Germline V gives CDR1 LNHDA, CDR2 SQIVND (reference sequence). J lost 1 base, V lost 1 base, and 6 bases had no gene match. The DNA for the CDR3 is TGTGCCAGTAGTATAGGGGCAGGGGGTAAGAACACTGAAGCTTTCTTT. Encoded protein: CASSIGAGGKNTEAFF.

The chain uses TRBV19 and TRBJ1-2; 7 nucleotides match TRBD1. Losses at the gene ends were 0 bases for V and 4 bases for J; bases not matched to a gene: 5. Germline values: CDR1 LNHDA, CDR2 SQIVND (reference sequence). The CDR3 spans 15 residues. This chain's CDR3 is CASSIDATGPYGYTF. In DNA, the CDR3 is TGTGCCAGTAGTATAGATGCGACAGGGCCCTATGGCTACACCTTC.

V is TRBV12-3 or TRBV12-4 and J is TRBJ2-1; possibly TRBD2 for D (6 bases). CDR3 length equals 11 residues. V lost 5 bases, J lost 16 bases, and 15 bases lay in between. As DNA, the CDR3 is TGTGCCAGCAGTCGCGGGGTAGTTGGTTTCTTC. Translation: CASSRGVVGFF.

This chain joins TRBV27 and TRBJ1-1; no reliable D call. The V end was cut by 6 bases, the J end by 0 bases, with 14 bases between. CDR1 and CDR2 from the germline V gene are MNHEY and SMNVEV (reference sequence). The CDR3 has 15 residues. In DNA form, the CDR3 reads TGTGCCAGCAGCCCACTGGTCTCTATGAACACTGAAGCTTTCTTT. This encodes CASSPLVSMNTEAFF.

The count of this clone is one. The chain recombines TRBV29-1 with TRBJ1-4, with D hard to call. The CDR3 is made up of 13 amino acids. Germline CDR1 SQVTM, CDR2 ANQGSEA. V shed 6 bases and J shed 6 bases, with 14 bases lying between them. CDR3: CSVAYGRDEKLFF. CDR3 DNA: TGCAGCGTGGCTTACGGGCGGGATGAAAAACTGTTTTTT. Based on the CDR3 plus reference TRBV29-1 and TRBJ1-4, the full variable domain is SAVISQKPSRDICQRGTSLTIQCQVDSQVTMMFWYRQQPGQSLTLIATANQGSEATYESGFVIDKFPISRPNLTFSTLTVSNMSPEDSSIYLCSVAYGRDEKLFFGSGTQLSVL.

Regarding this clone: Other DNA sequences in the sample encode the same CDR3. CDR3 nucleotides: TGTGCCAGTAGTACGGGACTAGCGGGTCTGACTCAAGAGACCCAGTACTTC. Protein product: CASSTGLAGLTQETQYF. The chain recombines TRBV19 with TRBJ2-5; 12 bases line up with TRBD2. CDR1 and CDR2 (germline): LNHDA, SQIVND (reference sequence). The J segment lost 2 bases and the V segment lost 4 bases, leaving 8 bases of the junction unmatched. CDR3 length: 17 residues. Full variable domain (remainder filled in from reference TRBV19 and TRBJ2-5): DGGITQSPKYLFRKEGQNVTLSCEQNLNHDAMYWYRQDPGQGLRLIYYSQIVNDFQKGDIAEGYSVSREKKESFPLTVTSAQKNPTAFYLCASSTGLAGLTQETQYFGPGTRLLVL.

The V gene is TRBV4-3, the J gene TRBJ1-3, with TRBD1 as a possible D gene (5 bases). CDR3 size: 16 residues. The germline V gene has CDR1 LGHNA and CDR2 YSLEER. The V end was cut by 0 bases, the J end by 2 bases, with 11 bases between. Here the CDR3 DNA reads TGCGCCAGCAGCCAAGATGCGGGGGGTACTGGAAACACCATATATTTT. It encodes CASSQDAGGTGNTIYF.

The chain links TRBV12-3 or TRBV12-4 to TRBJ2-1; 10 nucleotides match TRBD2. The ends lost 8 bases at V and 12 bases at J; junction bases unmatched: 10. There are 13 residues in the CDR3. The CDR3 DNA sequence: TGTGCCAGCTCGGCTAGCGGGGGCGGGGTGCAGTTCTTC. This encodes CASSASGGGVQFF.

The chain carries TRBV5-4 and TRBJ2-3; TRBD2 aligns across 8 bases. The germline V gene has CDR1 SGHNT and CDR2 YYREEE (reference sequence). Unmatched junction bases numbered 10, after V lost 4 bases and J lost 6 bases. CDR3 size: 15 residues. This chain's CDR3 is CASSRSAAGDDTQYF. CDR3 coding DNA: TGTGCCAGCAGCCGCTCTGCAGCGGGGGATGATACGCAGTATTTT.

The CDR3 region is CASGRKGLSYEQYF. The CDR3 nucleotides are TGTGCCAGCGGTCGGAAGGGACTCTCCTACGAGCAGTACTTC. V usage is TRBV2 and J usage is TRBJ2-7, with D tentatively TRBD2 (6 bases). Looked up from germline, CDR1 is SNHLY and CDR2 is FYNNEI. The CDR3 totals 14 residues. V shed 8 bases and J shed 0 bases, with 14 bases lying between them.

J is TRBJ2-5 and V is TRBV24-1; 9 bases are a match to TRBD1. The CDR3 has 15 amino acids. CDR1 is KGHDR and CDR2 is SFDVKD in the germline V gene. The V segment lost 5 bases and the J segment 5 bases; nucleotides outside the gene matches: 8. Here the CDR3 reads CATSVGTGTGETQYF. The CDR3 DNA is TGTGCCACCAGTGTTGGGACAGGGACAGGGGAGACCCAGTACTTC.

Here the CDR3 DNA reads TGTGCCAGCAGTCAAGGGACAGGACCCCTCTACGAGCAGTACTTC. Its translation is CASSQGTGPLYEQYF. The chain combines TRBV27 with TRBJ2-7; 8 nucleotides agree with TRBD1. CDR3 length: 15 amino acids. The germline V gene encodes CDR1 MNHEY and CDR2 SMNVEV (reference sequence). Germline trimming cut 5 bases from V and 3 bases from J; bases unmatched to any gene: 9.

The chain is built from TRBV21-1 and TRBJ1-5; the table assigns TRBD1, which was not confirmed against the DNA. TRBV21-1 is described as a pseudogene. This CDR3 is 13 amino acids long. The CDR3 nucleotides read TGTGCCAGCAGCGGGACAGGGCCCCAGCCCCAGCATTTT. Its translation is CASSGTGPQPQHF.

The V gene is TRBV9, the J gene TRBJ1-2; D is uncertain. The germline V gene encodes CDR1 SGDLS and CDR2 YYNGEE. V was cut by 0 bases and J by 5 bases, with 14 bases left in between. The CDR3 loop spans 15 amino acids. In DNA form, the CDR3 reads TGTGCCAGCAGCGTAGGTGGGTGGGAGCCTTATGGCTACACCTTC. As protein: CASSVGGWEPYGYTF.

This chain connects TRBV2 to TRBJ1-1, with 8 bases fitting TRBD1. Trimming at V came to 7 bases and at J to 6 bases, leaving 7 bases not matched to a gene. Germline lookup yields CDR1 SNHLY and CDR2 FYNNEI. This CDR3 is 13 amino acids long. The CDR3 region has the DNA TGTGCCAGCACCGGGGGACAGGCGGCTGAAGCTTTCTTT. This gives the protein CASTGGQAAEAFF.

The genes are TRBV5-1 and TRBJ2-5; 7 bases match TRBD1. This CDR3 is 14 amino acids long. The V and J ends lost 2 bases and 5 bases, in that order; junction bases with no gene match: 6. Per germline, CDR1 SGHRS and CDR2 YFSETQ. The CDR3 spells CASSLRDSRETQYF. CDR3 nucleotides: TGCGCCAGCAGCTTAAGGGACAGTAGGGAGACCCAGTACTTC. The full variable domain, completed using reference TRBV5-1 and TRBJ2-5, is KAGVTQTPRYLIKTRGQQVTLSCSPISGHRSVSWYQQTPGQGLQFLFEYFSETQRNKGNFPGRFSGRQFSNSRSEMNVSTLELGDSALYLCASSLRDSRETQYFGPGTRLLVL.

This clone turned up a few times. The chain recombines TRBV4-2 with TRBJ2-1; D not resolved. V was clipped by 1 base and J by 8 bases, with 12 bases between them. Germline V CDR1 and CDR2: LGHNA, YNFKEQ. CDR3 size: 14 residues. The CDR3 DNA is TGTGCCAGCAGCCAAGCCGGAGCTTCGGATGAGCAGTTCTTC. Protein: CASSQAGASDEQFF.

The chain uses TRBV4-2 and TRBJ1-1; no reliable D call. The V and J ends lost 2 bases and 1 base respectively, with 8 bases between them. Germline V gives CDR1 LGHNA, CDR2 YNFKEQ. The CDR3 covers 14 residues. CDR3 DNA: TGTGCCAGCAGCCAAAGGAGATCGAACACTGAAGCTTTCTTT. Its protein is CASSQRRSNTEAFF.

The rearrangement uses TRBV5-4 and TRBJ2-7, with D possibly being TRBD1 (5 bases). Trimming took 4 bases from V and 3 from J, leaving 8 bases between them. This CDR3 has 12 amino acids. Germline V gene lookup returns CDR1 SGHNT and CDR2 YYREEE (reference sequence). The CDR3 sequence: CASSPDSYEQYF. CDR3 bases: TGTGCCAGCAGCCCTGACAGCTACGAGCAGTACTTC.